A selection of T cell receptor beta chains follows, all from one sample in a study of blood T cell repertoires in COVID-19. The repertoire was sequenced with immunoSEQ multiplex PCR; TCRdb's copy has only in-frame clones and lacks some. The sample includes tens of thousands of clones, around 80% of them seen just once. Sample: peripheral blood. The receptors derive from a woman aged 55-69 years with acute or convalescent COVID-19. Each CDR3 is given with its conserved first and last residue. Size is stated for part of the rows, as once, few or many counts, or as a class when the clone is expanded.

CDR3 protein,J gene,V gene,clone size
CASSVATGGDYGYTF,TRBJ1-2,TRBV6-1,few
CASSWSATGVNQPQHF,TRBJ1-5,TRBV5-6,.
CASRTRPGDYGYTF,TRBJ1-2,TRBV6-5,.
CASSFDRGVGYTF,TRBJ1-2,TRBV12-3/TRBV12-4,.
CASSRLAGAQETQYF,TRBJ2-5,TRBV4-1,many
CASSRYYTGDTEAFF,TRBJ1-1,TRBV5-4,.
CAWSVRTGGPSGNTIYF,TRBJ1-3,TRBV30,.
CASSHRTGETQYF,TRBJ2-5,TRBV23-1,.
CASSAGLEDTQYF,TRBJ2-3,TRBV7-6,.
CASSPQGANYGYTF,TRBJ1-2,TRBV5-5,.
CATSPIAGGGNEQFF,TRBJ2-1,TRBV7-7,.
CASSEARDTLYQETQYF,TRBJ2-5,TRBV6-1,.
CASMRPGAGANVLTF,TRBJ2-6,TRBV19,.
CASSLRVSKRRGFYNEQFF,TRBJ2-1,TRBV13,.
CASSLSPGTGHYEQYF,TRBJ2-7,TRBV27,.